This passage covers 10 T cell receptor beta chains from one sample sequenced in a study of cytomegalovirus exposure and HLA in healthy donors. The primer mix had 60 Vbeta and 13 Jbeta primers. Sequenced by immunoSEQ multiplex PCR; TCRdb stores in-frame clones only, minus some. The table has hundreds of thousands of clones, over 75% seen once. Material for sequencing was PBMCs. The receptors here all came from a boy aged 5-17 years in good health and CMV-seronegative.

The chain joins TRBV6-5 to TRBJ1-5; possible D gene TRBD1, 5 bases. Looked up from germline, CDR1 is MNHEY and CDR2 is SVGAGI. The CDR3 extends over 13 amino acids. V was trimmed by 5 bases and J by 5 bases, leaving 10 bases between them. The CDR3 spells CASSEDSYQPQHF. CDR3 nucleotide sequence: TGTGCCAGCAGTGAAGACAGCTATCAGCCCCAGCATTTT.

The table lists this clone with a few counts. V is TRBV2 and J is TRBJ2-7; unclear D gene. Trimming shortened V by 3 bases and J by 4 bases, and 22 bases separated the two germline ends. Germline lookup yields CDR1 SNHLY and CDR2 FYNNEI. The CDR3 spans 17 residues. This CDR3 is CASSDSRMSVVLYEQYF. The CDR3 nucleotides read TGTGCCAGCAGTGATTCGCGGATGTCAGTCGTTCTGTACGAGCAGTACTTC.

This rearrangement joins TRBV5-1 to TRBJ2-6, with a weak D call TRBD1 (5 bases). Trimming removed 4 bases at V and 0 bases at J, with 14 bases between. Germline assignment: CDR1 SGHRS and CDR2 YFSETQ. CDR3 length equals 17 residues. The CDR3 protein is CASSRRQTSSGANVLTF. The CDR3 bases are TGCGCCAGCAGCCGACGACAGACCTCCTCTGGGGCCAACGTCCTGACTTTC.

The chain recombines TRBV2 with TRBJ1-6; 9 positions match TRBD1. In germline, CDR1 is SNHLY, CDR2 FYNNEI. The CDR3 sequence is 15 residues long. Trimming cost V 6 bases and J 8 bases; bases outside gene matches: 8. The CDR3 spells CASSPDRGFDSPLHF. As DNA, the CDR3 is TGTGCCAGCAGCCCCGACAGGGGGTTTGATTCACCCCTCCACTTT.

The V call is TRBV14, the J call TRBJ2-3, with TRBD1 as a possible D gene (5 bases). The length of the CDR3 is 13 residues. Per germline, CDR1 SGHDN and CDR2 FVKESK. V was shortened by 4 bases and J by 6 bases, with 11 bases between the two germline ends. CDR3 nucleotides: TGTGCCAGCAGCCGGACAAGACTGGATACGCAGTATTTT. Translating gives CASSRTRLDTQYF.

This sequence joins TRBV11-3 and TRBJ2-7; 7 bases fit TRBD1. Germline V gene sequence: CDR1 SGHNT, CDR2 YENEEA. The CDR3 has 15 residues. The junction had 4 bases not matched to a gene; V was cut back by 0 bases and J by 2 bases. CDR3 in amino acids: CASSLDYRGTYEQYF. The CDR3 nucleotides read TGTGCCAGCAGCTTAGACTACAGGGGAACCTACGAGCAGTACTTC.

This clone was recorded once. The chain combines TRBV5-6 with TRBJ1-2; 7 bases map to TRBD1. The CDR3 totals 14 residues. Germline V gene sequence: CDR1 SGHDT, CDR2 YYEEEE. Trimming took 5 bases from V and 4 from J; bases not matched to a gene: 8. The CDR3 loop is CASRHRQGTYGYTF. The CDR3 bases are TGTGCCAGCAGACATCGACAGGGCACCTATGGCTACACCTTC. The full variable domain, its missing parts supplied by reference TRBV5-6 and TRBJ1-2, is DAGVTQSPTHLIKTRGQQVTLRCSPKSGHDTVSWYQQALGQGPQFIFQYYEEEERQRGNFPDRFSGHQFPNYSSELNVNALLLGDSALYLCASRHRQGTYGYTFGSGTRLTVV.

This clone was counted between two and nine times. The J gene is TRBJ2-6, the V gene TRBV14; D not resolved. Looked up from germline, CDR1 is SGHDN and CDR2 is FVKESK. Trimming took 6 bases from V and 5 from J, leaving 17 bases between them. The CDR3 spans 16 residues. The CDR3 DNA is TGTGCCAGCAGGGTACATCCGACTTCTAGGGCCAACGTCCTGACTTTC. Its protein is CASRVHPTSRANVLTF.

This clone came up a few times. V and J are TRBV7-2 and TRBJ1-6; D remains unclear. CDR3 size: 14 residues. Per germline, CDR1 SGHTA and CDR2 FQGNSA. V was clipped by 8 bases and J by 7 bases, with 15 bases between them. The CDR3 spells CASSPVLWNSPLHF. In DNA, the CDR3 is TGTGCCAGCTCCCCCGTACTTTGGAATTCACCCCTCCACTTT. Looking up the rest from reference TRBV7-2 and TRBJ1-6 gives the full variable domain: GAGVSQSPSNKVTEKGKDVELRCDPISGHTALYWYRQSLGQGLEFLIYFQGNSAPDKSGLPSDRFSAERTGGSVSTLTIQRTQQEDSAVYLCASSPVLWNSPLHFGNGTRLTVT.

CDR3 sequence: CASSLPTGMGYGYTF. DNA for the CDR3: TGCGCCAGCAGCCTACCCACAGGGATGGGCTATGGCTACACCTTC. This sequence joins TRBV5-1 and TRBJ1-2, with D possibly TRBD1 on 6 matching bases. This CDR3 has 15 amino acids. Germline CDR1 is SGHRS and CDR2 is YFSETQ. The V end lost 4 bases, the J end lost 4 bases, and 17 bases lay between the germline ends.